These T cell receptor beta chains were read from a single sample in a study of PD-1 blockade in classical Hodgkin lymphoma. Using immunoSEQ multiplex PCR, the repertoire was profiled, and TCRdb retains in-frame clones only, with some absent. The sample records approximately 84,000 clones, 75% to 90% being singletons. Sequenced here: peripheral blood mononuclear cells (PBMCs), sampled at baseline. These receptors were taken from a human donor with classical Hodgkin lymphoma. Both conserved end residues are trimmed from each CDR3. A D gene is named only where the DNA matches it firmly. The listing skips clone size in some rows; elsewhere it reads once, few, many or a size class.

v_gene,j_gene,d_gene,abundance,CDR3aa
TRBV11-2,TRBJ2-3,NA,NA,ASSFRLRASTDTQY
TRBV5-6,TRBJ1-1,TRBD1,NA,ASNPGQGTEAF
TRBV5-1,TRBJ1-1,NA,NA,ASSLVSGANTEAF
TRBV4-1,TRBJ1-1,NA,NA,ASSQETGSYNTEAF
TRBV18,TRBJ1-4,TRBD1,NA,ASSPLTGGANEKLF
TRBV28,TRBJ2-1,TRBD2,once,ASSLRGGYNEQF
TRBV6-4,TRBJ2-3,TRBD2,NA,ASKTLAGTPTDTQY
TRBV4-3,TRBJ1-1,NA,NA,ASSQETWGTEAF
TRBV30,TRBJ1-1,NA,NA,AWSSPGPGDTEAF
TRBV5-4,TRBJ2-3,TRBD2,NA,ASSGGGLGGDTQY
TRBV7-2,TRBJ2-3,NA,NA,ASTIIGTGKTDTQY
TRBV7-9,TRBJ2-2,TRBD1,NA,ASISGTAYTGELF
TRBV28,TRBJ1-1,TRBD1,NA,ASINQGGTGVTEAF
TRBV10-3,TRBJ1-2,NA,few,AISPGTEYGYT
TRBV5-1,TRBJ1-3,NA,NA,ASSLGVVSGNTIY
TRBV25-1,TRBJ2-7,NA,NA,ASSEGGTGRGYEQY
TRBV5-1,TRBJ2-5,NA,NA,ASSLGRAGETQY
TRBV14,TRBJ1-2,TRBD1,NA,ASSPGQVYGYT
TRBV19,TRBJ1-2,TRBD1,NA,ASSILTGGLGYT
TRBV5-8,TRBJ2-3,NA,NA,ASSFGADTQY
TRBV28,TRBJ1-4,NA,NA,ASGLGKLF
TRBV30,TRBJ2-1,NA,NA,AWSKAGIERF
TRBV19,TRBJ2-7,NA,NA,ASRHKSSYEQY